This passage covers 6 T cell receptor beta chains from one sample sequenced in a study of blood T cell repertoires in COVID-19. The protocol was immunoSEQ multiplex PCR, while the TCRdb copy is restricted to in-frame clones and leaves out a portion. The sample comprises 55,000 to 80,000 clones, around 86% of which are singletons, and 10% to 15% rests with the top ten. The material sequenced was peripheral blood. These receptors were taken from a human donor in a cohort sampled during active COVID-19.

The chain couples TRBV20-1 to TRBJ1-1, with D maybe TRBD1 (6 bases). Germline CDR1 is DFQATT and CDR2 is SNEGSKA (reference sequence). Trimming shortened V by 7 bases and J by 4 bases, and 10 bases separated the two germline ends. CDR3 size: 11 residues. CDR3 sequence: CSVRGATEAFF. The CDR3 nucleotides read TGCAGTGTACGGGGGGCCACTGAAGCTTTCTTT.

V and J are TRBV3-1 (or the pseudogene TRBV3-2) and TRBJ1-3, with a weak D call TRBD1 (5 bases). The germline V gene has CDR1 LGHDT and CDR2 YNNKEL (reference sequence). CDR3 length equals 12 residues. The V and J ends lost 8 bases and 2 bases respectively, with 7 bases between them. DNA of the CDR3: TGTGCCAGCTCAGGGCCTGGAAACACCATATATTTT. This gives the protein CASSGPGNTIYF.

The chain is built from TRBV6-5 and TRBJ1-1; a weak D match, TRBD1 (6 bases). This CDR3 has 14 amino acids. CDR1 is MNHEY, CDR2 SVGAGI, per germline. With 8 bases removed from V and 4 bases from J, the gap between germline ends came to 17 bases. The DNA of the CDR3 is TGTGCCAGCGGGGGCCCCCCAGGGGCCACTGAAGCTTTCTTT. Translating gives CASGGPPGATEAFF.

This clone has more than one count but fewer than ten. The J gene is TRBJ1-5, the V gene TRBV28; tentatively, D is TRBD1 (6 bases). This CDR3 has 12 residues. Germline V gene lookup returns CDR1 MDHEN and CDR2 SYDVKM. Trimming stripped 8 bases from V and 6 bases from J, with 11 bases between. DNA of the CDR3: TGTGCCAGCCTGGGGGCGGTTCAGCCCCAGCATTTT. This codes for CASLGAVQPQHF.

The V and J genes are TRBV6-5 and TRBJ2-7; 11 positions match TRBD1. V trimming: 6 bases; J trimming: 1 base; junction bases outside the gene matches: 2. CDR1 and CDR2 from the germline V gene are MNHEY and SVGAGI. The CDR3 has 14 residues. The CDR3: CASRRDRGSYEQYF. CDR3 DNA sequence: TGTGCCAGCAGGAGGGACAGGGGGTCCTACGAGCAGTACTTC.

The J gene is TRBJ1-6, the V gene TRBV9; 9 nucleotides line up with TRBD1. Losses at the gene ends were 3 bases for V and 10 bases for J; bases not matched to a gene: 5. The length of the CDR3 is 14 residues. The germline V gene has CDR1 SGDLS and CDR2 YYNGEE. Here the CDR3 reads CASSAGQGRSPLHF. CDR3 nucleotides: TGTGCCAGCAGCGCAGGACAGGGGCGATCACCCCTCCACTTT.